This is a list of T cell receptor beta chains from one sample in a study of T-cell memory formation after mild COVID-19. TCRdb reprocessed the 5' RACE reads via MiXCR and lists one record per CDR3 protein. In the table there are 120,000 to 150,000 distinct CDR3 sequences, under 7% of which are singletons. The sequencing input was PBMCs or a T cell subset sorted from them (not recorded which). The source of these receptors is an adult woman who had mild COVID-19 (a few samples of this study predate the infection). Cell type and time point are not known. Both conserved end residues are part of each CDR3. The D gene is left open where the match is weak. Some rows have no size entry. The others give once, few or many, or a class for an expanded clone.

-	-	TRBV12-3/TRBV12-4	TRBJ2-3	14	TGTGCCAGCAGTTTAGGGACCGCGGCAGATACGCAGTATTTT	CASSLGTAADTQYF
TRBD2	many	TRBV5-1	TRBJ2-1	15	TGCGCCAGCTGGACTAGCGGGAGCCCCTACAATGAGCAGTTCTTC	CASWTSGSPYNEQFF
-	many	TRBV21-1	TRBJ2-7	11	TGTGCCAGCAGCCCCAAGGACGAGCAGTACTTC	CASSPKDEQYF
-	-	TRBV5-1	TRBJ2-7	21	TGCGCCAGCAGCTCAAAACCCATGTCGACAGGGCTAGGAGGGGGAGACTACGAGCAGTACTTC	CASSSKPMSTGLGGGDYEQYF
-	few	TRBV2	TRBJ1-2	15	TGTGCCAGCAGTGGCGGCGGGGAACAGGGCTATGGCTACACCTTC	CASSGGGEQGYGYTF
-	many	TRBV10-3	TRBJ2-1	14	TGTGCCATCAGTGCATCAGGTCAAAACAATGAGCAGTTCTTC	CAISASGQNNEQFF
-	few	TRBV18	TRBJ1-6	13	TGTGCCAGCACCGCAACGGGGAATTCACCCCTCCACTTT	CASTATGNSPLHF
-	many	TRBV9	TRBJ1-6	17	TGTGCCAGCAGCCCACGTTCGGGACAATGGAATAATTCACCCCTCCACTTT	CASSPRSGQWNNSPLHF
TRBD1	-	TRBV5-1	TRBJ2-5	14	TGCGCCAGCCGATTCGACAGGGTCCAAGAGACCCAGTACTTC	CASRFDRVQETQYF
TRBD2	many	TRBV18	TRBJ2-7	16	TGTGCCAGCTCACCCGGACTAGCGGGGGGAACCTACGAGCAGTACTTC	CASSPGLAGGTYEQYF
-	-	TRBV19	TRBJ2-7	14	TGTGCCAGTAGTGAACAATTTCTTACCGGCGAGCAGTACTTC	CASSEQFLTGEQYF
-	many	TRBV4-1	TRBJ2-7	12	TGCGCCAGCAGCTCTGCCTCATACGAGCAGTACTTC	CASSSASYEQYF
-	many	TRBV29-1	TRBJ2-6	14	TGCAGCGTGTCAGGGGGAGGTGGGGCCAACGTCCTGACTTTC	CSVSGGGGANVLTF
-	many	TRBV3-1	TRBJ2-1	18	TGTGCCAGCAGCCGACTCAACGCAATACAGGGTTTAAGCAATGAGCAGTTCTTC	CASSRLNAIQGLSNEQFF
-	many	TRBV6-6	TRBJ2-7	15	TGTGCCAGCAGTTACTCGGGCAGGAATGACTACGAGCAGTACTTC	CASSYSGRNDYEQYF
-	few	TRBV9	TRBJ1-2	16	TGTGCCAGCAGCGTAGAGTCGGGGTCGGAGAACTATGGCTACACCTTC	CASSVESGSENYGYTF
TRBD1	many	TRBV20-1	TRBJ2-1	14	TGCAGTGCTAGGCGGACAGGGGAAGGCAATGAGCAGTTCTTC	CSARRTGEGNEQFF
TRBD2	once	TRBV10-3	TRBJ2-7	14	TGTGCCATCAGTGGGACTAGCGTGTCCTACGAGCAGTACTTC	CAISGTSVSYEQYF
TRBD2	many	TRBV6-4	TRBJ2-5	15	TGTGCCAGCAGTGTCACTAGCGGGGTGCAAGAGACCCAGTACTTC	CASSVTSGVQETQYF
-	many	TRBV12-3/TRBV12-4	TRBJ2-3	16	TGTGCCAGCAGTCTAAGGGACTCGAGGGTCACAGATACGCAGTATTTT	CASSLRDSRVTDTQYF
-	many	TRBV10-3	TRBJ2-7	15	TGTGCCATCAGGGCTACACCTTTGAGCTCCTACGAGCAGTACTTC	CAIRATPLSSYEQYF
TRBD1	many	TRBV5-1	TRBJ1-5	15	TGCGCCAGCAGCTTAACTGGACAGGACAATCAGCCCCAGCATTTT	CASSLTGQDNQPQHF
-	few	TRBV12-3/TRBV12-4	TRBJ2-3	16	TGTGCCAGCAGGCCTCGAGGGAGCGACGGCACAGATACGCAGTATTTT	CASRPRGSDGTDTQYF
-	few	TRBV6-2/TRBV6-3	TRBJ2-5	15	TGTGCCAGCAGTTACGAACCAACAGGGTTGGAGACCCAGTACTTC	CASSYEPTGLETQYF
TRBD1	few	TRBV7-2	TRBJ2-6	15	TGTGCCAGCAGCCGGACAGGGGCTGGGGCCAACGTCCTGACTTTC	CASSRTGAGANVLTF
-	-	TRBV12-3/TRBV12-4	TRBJ2-7	13	TGTGCCAGCAGCCCATCTACAGGGACCGAGCAGTACTTC	CASSPSTGTEQYF
-	few	TRBV6-5	TRBJ1-2	18	TGTGCCAGCAGTTACAAGGGACTGGTAGCCAGGGCCGACTATGGCTACACCTTC	CASSYKGLVARADYGYTF
-	many	TRBV12-3/TRBV12-4	TRBJ2-2	15	TGTGCCAGCAGTTCACCTAGCCGGAACACCGGGGAGCTGTTTTTT	CASSSPSRNTGELFF
-	many	TRBV4-3	TRBJ2-7	14	TGCGCCAGCAGCCAAGCCACAAGCTCCTACGAGCAGTACTTC	CASSQATSSYEQYF
TRBD1	many	TRBV27	TRBJ2-1	16	TGTGCCAGCAGCCTCAGGGGGAAACTGGTGGGCAATGAGCAGTTCTTC	CASSLRGKLVGNEQFF
-	many	TRBV7-9	TRBJ2-7	14	TGTGCCAGCAGCTTAGGCAGGGTCCCCTACGAGCAGTACTTC	CASSLGRVPYEQYF
-	many	TRBV7-9	TRBJ2-5	14	TGTGCCAGCAGCTTACGAACCGGGGGCGAGACCCAGTACTTC	CASSLRTGGETQYF
TRBD1	many	TRBV6-2/TRBV6-3	TRBJ1-5	15	TGTGCCAGCAGATCGGACAGGGATAGCAATCAGCCCCAGCATTTT	CASRSDRDSNQPQHF
TRBD1	-	TRBV29-1	TRBJ1-1	12	TGCAGCGCCTCCAGGGGGAGGGCTGAAGCTTTCTTT	CSASRGRAEAFF
TRBD1	few	TRBV20-1	TRBJ2-2	14	TGCAGTGCGCAGGGGGCAGCGAACACCGGGGAGCTGTTTTTT	CSAQGAANTGELFF
TRBD2	-	TRBV6-5	TRBJ2-7	16	TGTGCCAGCAGTTGGGAGGGGCCCCTGGCTCCCTACGAGCAGTACTTC	CASSWEGPLAPYEQYF
-	-	TRBV7-8	TRBJ2-3	15	TGTGCCAGCAGCCCCGGGAGTCAATTCACAGATACGCAGTATTTT	CASSPGSQFTDTQYF
TRBD2	few	TRBV3-1	TRBJ2-1	14	TGTGCCAGCCGGACTAGCGGGAGTTCCAATGAGCAGTTCTTC	CASRTSGSSNEQFF
-	-	TRBV21-1	TRBJ2-1	19	TGTGCCAGCAGCAAAAAGGGCAGGGGGGGAAAAAGGCCTTCCAATGAGCAGTTCTTC	CASSKKGRGGKRPSNEQFF
TRBD1	-	TRBV12-3/TRBV12-4	TRBJ2-2	15	TGTGCCAGCAGTTTGGACAGGGGTGGCACCGGGGAGCTGTTTTTT	CASSLDRGGTGELFF
-	few	TRBV5-1	TRBJ2-6	14	TGCGCCAGCAGCTTGATCACTGGGGCCAACGTCCTGACTTTC	CASSLITGANVLTF